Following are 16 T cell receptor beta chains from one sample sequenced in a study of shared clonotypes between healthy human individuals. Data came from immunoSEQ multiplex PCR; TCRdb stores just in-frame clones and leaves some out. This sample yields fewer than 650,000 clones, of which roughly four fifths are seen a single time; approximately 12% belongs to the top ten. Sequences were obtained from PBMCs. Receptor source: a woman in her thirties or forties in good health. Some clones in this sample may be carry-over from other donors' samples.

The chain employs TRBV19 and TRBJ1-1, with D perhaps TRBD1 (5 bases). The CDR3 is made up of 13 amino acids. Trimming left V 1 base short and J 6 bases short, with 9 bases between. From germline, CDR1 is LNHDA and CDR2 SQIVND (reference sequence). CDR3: CASSIVGPAEAFF. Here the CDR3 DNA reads TGTGCCAGTAGTATAGTGGGGCCAGCTGAAGCTTTCTTT.

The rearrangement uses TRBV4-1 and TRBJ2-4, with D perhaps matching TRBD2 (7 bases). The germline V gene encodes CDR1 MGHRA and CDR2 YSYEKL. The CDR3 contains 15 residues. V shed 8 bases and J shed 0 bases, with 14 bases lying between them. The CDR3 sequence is CASGAGALAKNIQYF. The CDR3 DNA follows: TGCGCCAGCGGGGCGGGGGCCCTAGCCAAAAACATTCAGTACTTC.

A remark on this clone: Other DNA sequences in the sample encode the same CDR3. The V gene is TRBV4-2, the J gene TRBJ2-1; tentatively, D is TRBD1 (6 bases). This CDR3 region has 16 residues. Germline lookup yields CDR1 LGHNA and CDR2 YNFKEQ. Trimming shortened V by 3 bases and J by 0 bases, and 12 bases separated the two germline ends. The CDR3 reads CASSQEDRSSYNEQFF. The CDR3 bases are TGTGCCAGCAGCCAGGAAGACAGGAGCTCCTACAATGAGCAGTTCTTC.

CDR3 residues: CASSPGTGANTGELFF. CDR3 in DNA: TGCGCCAGCAGCCCCGGGACAGGAGCGAACACCGGGGAGCTGTTTTTT. The chain couples TRBV5-1 to TRBJ2-2; TRBD1 aligns across 8 bases. Germline V lookup: CDR1 SGHRS, CDR2 YFSETQ. J gave up 0 bases and V 4 bases, and 5 bases lay outside the gene matches. This CDR3 is built from 16 residues.

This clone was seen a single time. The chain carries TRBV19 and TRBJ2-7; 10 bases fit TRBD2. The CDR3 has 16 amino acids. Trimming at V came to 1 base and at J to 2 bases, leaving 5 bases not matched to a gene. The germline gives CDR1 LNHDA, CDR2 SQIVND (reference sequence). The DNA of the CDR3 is TGTGCCAGTAGTATAGCGCCTAGCGGGGGCACCTACGAGCAGTACTTC. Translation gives CASSIAPSGGTYEQYF.

The CDR3 loop reads CASSLGRSSGANVLTF. As DNA, the CDR3 is TGTGCCAGCAGCTTAGGCAGGAGCTCTGGGGCCAACGTCCTGACTTTC. The V gene is TRBV11-2, the J gene TRBJ2-6; no reliable D call. Trimming removed 1 base at V and 0 bases at J, with 7 bases between. The CDR3 runs 16 residues. Per the germline V gene, CDR1 is SGHAT and CDR2 is FQNNGV.

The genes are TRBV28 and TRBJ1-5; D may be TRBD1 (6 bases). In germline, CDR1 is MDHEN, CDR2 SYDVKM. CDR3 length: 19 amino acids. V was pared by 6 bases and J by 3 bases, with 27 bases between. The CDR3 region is CASSRFGGRDTVVNQPQHF. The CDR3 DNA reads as TGTGCCAGCAGCCGATTCGGAGGAAGGGACACCGTAGTCAATCAGCCCCAGCATTTT.

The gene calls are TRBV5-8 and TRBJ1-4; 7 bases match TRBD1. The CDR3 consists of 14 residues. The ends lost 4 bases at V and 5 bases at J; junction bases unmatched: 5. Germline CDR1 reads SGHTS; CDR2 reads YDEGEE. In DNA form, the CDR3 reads TGTGCCAGCAGCCTGGGACAGCTAAATGAAAAACTGTTTTTT. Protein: CASSLGQLNEKLFF. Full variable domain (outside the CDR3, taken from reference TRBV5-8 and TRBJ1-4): EAGVTQSPTHLIKTRGQQATLRCSPISGHTSVYWYQQALGLGLQFLLWYDEGEERNRGNFPPRFSGRQFPNYSSELNVNALELEDSALYLCASSLGQLNEKLFFGSGTQLSVL.

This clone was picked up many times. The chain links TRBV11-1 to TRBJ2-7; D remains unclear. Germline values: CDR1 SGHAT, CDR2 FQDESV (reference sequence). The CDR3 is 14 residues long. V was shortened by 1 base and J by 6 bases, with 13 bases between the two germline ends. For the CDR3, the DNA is TGTGCCAGCAGCTTAGATTTGCGTTCGGGCGAGCAGTACTTC. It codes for CASSLDLRSGEQYF.

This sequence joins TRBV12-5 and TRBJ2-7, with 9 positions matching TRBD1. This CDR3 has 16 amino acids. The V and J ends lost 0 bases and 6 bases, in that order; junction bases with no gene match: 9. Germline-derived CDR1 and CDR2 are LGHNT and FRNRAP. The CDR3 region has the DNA TGTGCTAGTGGTTTGGTACGGGACAGGGTTTATCGCGAGCAGTACTTC. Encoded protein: CASGLVRDRVYREQYF.

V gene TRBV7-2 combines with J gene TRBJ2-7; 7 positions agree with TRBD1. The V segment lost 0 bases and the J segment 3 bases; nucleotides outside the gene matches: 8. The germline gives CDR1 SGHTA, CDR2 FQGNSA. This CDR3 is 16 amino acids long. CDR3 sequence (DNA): TGTGCCAGCAGCTTAGCTGCCGGGACAGCTGGCTACGAGCAGTACTTC. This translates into CASSLAAGTAGYEQYF.

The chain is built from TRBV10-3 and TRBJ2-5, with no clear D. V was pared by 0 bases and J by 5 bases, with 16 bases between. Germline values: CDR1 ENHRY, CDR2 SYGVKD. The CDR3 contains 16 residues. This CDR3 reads CAISESFAIGVETQYF. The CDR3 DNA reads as TGTGCCATCAGTGAGTCATTTGCCATTGGGGTCGAGACCCAGTACTTC.

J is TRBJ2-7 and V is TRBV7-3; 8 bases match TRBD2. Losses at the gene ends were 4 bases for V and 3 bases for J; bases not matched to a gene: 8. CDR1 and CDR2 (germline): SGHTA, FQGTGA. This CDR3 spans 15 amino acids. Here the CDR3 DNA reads TGTGCCAGCAGCTCACAGGGACTAGGGCTCTACGAGCAGTACTTC. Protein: CASSSQGLGLYEQYF.

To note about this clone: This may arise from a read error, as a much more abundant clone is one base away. The CDR3 DNA follows: TGTGCCAGCAGCCACACCGGGGAGCTGTTTTTT. Its protein is CASSHTGELFF. The chain recombines TRBV6-5 with TRBJ2-2; D ambiguous. This CDR3 spans 11 amino acids. The germline V gene has CDR1 MNHEY and CDR2 SVGAGI. V was shortened by 6 bases and J by 3 bases, with 2 bases between the two germline ends.

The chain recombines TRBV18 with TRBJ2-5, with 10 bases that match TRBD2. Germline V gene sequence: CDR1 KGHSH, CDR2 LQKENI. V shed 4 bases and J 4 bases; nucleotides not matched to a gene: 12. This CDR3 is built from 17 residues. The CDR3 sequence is CASSLRLAGVGGETQYF. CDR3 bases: TGTGCCAGCTCACTTCGGCTAGCGGGAGTCGGCGGAGAGACCCAGTACTTC. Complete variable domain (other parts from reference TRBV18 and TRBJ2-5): NAGVMQNPRHLVRRRGQEARLRCSPMKGHSHVYWYRQLPEEGLKFMVYLQKENIIDESGMPKERFSAEFPKEGPSILRIQQVVRGDSAAYFCASSLRLAGVGGETQYFGPGTRLLVL.

CDR3 amino acids: CASSAPTTGGAAEAFF. The CDR3 DNA follows: TGTGCCAGCAGCGCGCCAACTACAGGGGGCGCCGCTGAAGCTTTCTTT. V usage is TRBV28 and J usage is TRBJ1-1, with TRBD1 identical over 9 bases. Germline lookup yields CDR1 MDHEN and CDR2 SYDVKM. The length of the CDR3 is 16 residues. Losses at the gene ends were 6 bases for V and 6 bases for J; bases not matched to a gene: 14.